The rows below give T cell receptor beta chains drawn from one sample of a study of Graves' ophthalmopathy and Graves' hyperthyroidism. TCRdb recomputed calls from the multiplex PCR reads with MiXCR, one row per CDR3 protein. The data contain around 1,000,000 distinct CDR3 sequences, approximately 35% of them singletons. Material: peripheral blood or thyroid tissue (not recorded which). Receptors originate from an adult man with Graves' hyperthyroidism. Both conserved end residues are part of each CDR3. The D gene is left open where the match is weak. A row's size may be missing; if present it is once, few, many or a size class.

size: many
J: TRBJ1-2
V: TRBV5-5
D: TRBD1
DNA: TGTGCCAGCAGCTTGGGTCAGGGGGCGAAAAACTATGGCTACACCTTC
CDR3: CASSLGQGAKNYGYTF

size: many
J: TRBJ1-1
V: TRBV10-3
D: -
DNA: TGTGCCATCAGTGCCTTGCAAAAGAACACTGAAGCTTTCTTT
CDR3: CAISALQKNTEAFF

size: few
J: TRBJ2-7
V: TRBV28
D: -
DNA: TGTGCCAGCGGTCTATCCTACTACGAGCAGTACTTC
CDR3: CASGLSYYEQYF

size: many
J: TRBJ1-6
V: TRBV19
D: -
DNA: TGTGCCAGTAGTCGGGAGGGAGTCTATAATTCACCCCTCCACTTT
CDR3: CASSREGVYNSPLHF

size: few
J: TRBJ1-6
V: TRBV7-9
D: TRBD1
DNA: TGTGCCAGCAGCCCAGGACAGGTCGGCTATTCACCCCTCCACTTT
CDR3: CASSPGQVGYSPLHF

size: -
J: TRBJ2-7
V: TRBV10-2
D: -
DNA: TGTGCCAGCAGTTACCCTCCGGACAACTCCTACGAGCAGTACTTC
CDR3: CASSYPPDNSYEQYF

size: -
J: TRBJ1-4
V: TRBV9
D: TRBD1
DNA: TGTGCCAGCAGCCTAGACAGGGATCCTAATGAAGAACTGTTTTTT
CDR3: CASSLDRDPNEELFF

size: -
J: TRBJ1-2
V: TRBV9
D: TRBD1
DNA: TGTGCCAGCAGCCCAACGACAGGGCTCACAGCACAACCTCTCTATGGCTACACCTTC
CDR3: CASSPTTGLTAQPLYGYTF

size: -
J: TRBJ1-5
V: TRBV2
D: TRBD1
DNA: TGTGCCAGCAGTGAACCCCCGGGACAGGGGGGACAGCCCCAGCATTTT
CDR3: CASSEPPGQGGQPQHF

size: many
J: TRBJ1-5
V: TRBV20-1
D: TRBD1
DNA: TGCAGTGCGGACAGGGGTAGGAGCAATCAGCCCCAGCATTTT
CDR3: CSADRGRSNQPQHF

size: few
J: TRBJ2-5
V: TRBV20-1
D: -
DNA: TGCAGTGCTAGCCGGGGGCTTAATCAAGAGACCCAGTACTTC
CDR3: CSASRGLNQETQYF

size: -
J: TRBJ2-7
V: TRBV7-8
D: -
DNA: TGTGCCAGCAGGTCTGGGACACCAACCTACGAGCAGTACTTC
CDR3: CASRSGTPTYEQYF

size: many
J: TRBJ2-2
V: TRBV29-1
D: TRBD1
DNA: TGCAGCGCCAAAGACAGGGGGAAAACCGCCAACACCGGGGAGCTGTTTTTT
CDR3: CSAKDRGKTANTGELFF

size: once
J: TRBJ2-2
V: TRBV7-7
D: -
DNA: TGTGCCAGCAGCCCCGGGACCCCCGGGGAGCTGTTTTTT
CDR3: CASSPGTPGELFF

size: -
J: TRBJ1-5
V: TRBV4-1
D: -
DNA: TGCGCCAGCAGCGTTACGGGGCCCAATCAGCCCCAGCATTTT
CDR3: CASSVTGPNQPQHF

size: few
J: TRBJ2-7
V: TRBV3-1
D: -
DNA: TGTGCCAGCAGCCAAGTTCAGGGCCCGACCTACGAGCAGTACTTC
CDR3: CASSQVQGPTYEQYF

size: many
J: TRBJ1-1
V: TRBV6-1
D: TRBD1
DNA: TGTGCCAGCAGTGAAGCGCTTCGACAGGGAAGGATCACTGAAGCTTTCTTT
CDR3: CASSEALRQGRITEAFF

size: -
J: TRBJ1-1
V: TRBV7-9
D: TRBD1
DNA: TGTGCCAGCAGCTTACGGGACAGGGCGAACACTGAAGCTTTCTTT
CDR3: CASSLRDRANTEAFF

size: few
J: TRBJ1-2
V: TRBV2
D: TRBD1
DNA: TGTGCCAGCAAGGCCCGGGACAGATTGTCCTATGGCTACACCTTC
CDR3: CASKARDRLSYGYTF

size: many
J: TRBJ2-7
V: TRBV20-1
D: TRBD2
DNA: TGCAGTGCTAGAGAGGGGGTGCGGGAGTACGAGCAGTACTTC
CDR3: CSAREGVREYEQYF

size: -
J: TRBJ1-3
V: TRBV29-1
D: TRBD1
DNA: TGCAGCGTATACGACAGGGGAACGAGCTCTGGAAACACCATATATTTT
CDR3: CSVYDRGTSSGNTIYF

size: -
J: TRBJ2-6
V: TRBV19
D: -
DNA: TGTGCCAGTAGTACCACGACACTTGGCGGGTCTGGGGCCAACGTCCTGACTTTC
CDR3: CASSTTTLGGSGANVLTF

size: many
J: TRBJ2-6
V: TRBV10-3
D: -
DNA: TGTGCCATGAACCCCGGAGTTGGGGCCAACGTCCTGACTTTC
CDR3: CAMNPGVGANVLTF

size: -
J: TRBJ1-5
V: TRBV19
D: TRBD1
DNA: TGTGCCAGCAGCCCAGGGACAGGGTCAGGCTACGAGCATTTT
CDR3: CASSPGTGSGYEHF

size: many
J: TRBJ2-2
V: TRBV7-9
D: -
DNA: TGTGCCAGCAGCTTAATGGAGGGGGCGAACACCGGGGAGCTGTTTTTT
CDR3: CASSLMEGANTGELFF

size: -
J: TRBJ2-5
V: TRBV20-1
D: TRBD1
DNA: TGCAGTGCTCATCCCGGGACAGCTCAAGAGACCCAGTACTTC
CDR3: CSAHPGTAQETQYF

size: few
J: TRBJ1-2
V: TRBV5-5
D: -
DNA: TGTGCCAGCAGCCCCTTGGAAGTTATTGCTGGCTATGGCTACACCTTC
CDR3: CASSPLEVIAGYGYTF

size: -
J: TRBJ1-3
V: TRBV5-1
D: -
DNA: TGCGCCAGCAGCTTGGCCGGGTTCCGAGGGAACACCATATATTTT
CDR3: CASSLAGFRGNTIYF

size: -
J: TRBJ2-2
V: TRBV10-3
D: -
DNA: TGTGCCAGCAGGGAGACGGCCGGGGAGCTGTTTTTT
CDR3: CASRETAGELFF

size: once
J: TRBJ1-1
V: TRBV7-6
D: -
DNA: TGTGCCAGCAGTACCCTAGAGACAGGTCTAGCTTTCTTT
CDR3: CASSTLETGLAFF

size: -
J: TRBJ1-5
V: TRBV4-3
D: -
DNA: TGCGCCAGCAGCCAAGTAGTAACAGGGAATCAGCCCCAGCATTTT
CDR3: CASSQVVTGNQPQHF

size: few
J: TRBJ1-1
V: TRBV30
D: -
DNA: TGTGCCTGGGAGGGACCAAACACTGAAGCTTTCTTT
CDR3: CAWEGPNTEAFF

size: many
J: TRBJ1-2
V: TRBV15
D: -
DNA: TGTGCCACCAGCAGAGATCGACGGGGGACCGGAGACACCTTC
CDR3: CATSRDRRGTGDTF

size: few
J: TRBJ2-7
V: TRBV30
D: -
DNA: TGTGCCTGGAGAGGCCGGGACTCAGCCTACGAGCAGTACTTC
CDR3: CAWRGRDSAYEQYF

size: -
J: TRBJ1-2
V: TRBV25-1
D: -
DNA: TGTGCCAGCAGTGATCGACTAGCTGGCTACACCTTC
CDR3: CASSDRLAGYTF

size: once
J: TRBJ1-1
V: TRBV18
D: TRBD1
DNA: TGTGCCAGCTCAGACCGGGACAGGGTCACTGAAGCTTTCTTT
CDR3: CASSDRDRVTEAFF

size: -
J: TRBJ2-7
V: TRBV2
D: -
DNA: TGTGCCAGCCTCAGGGGTCGGACACCGGACCCCTACGAGCAGTACTTC
CDR3: CASLRGRTPDPYEQYF

size: few
J: TRBJ1-2
V: TRBV6-5
D: -
DNA: TGTGCCAGCAGTTACTCGGACAGATACCCGCTTTACACCTTC
CDR3: CASSYSDRYPLYTF

size: many
J: TRBJ1-2
V: TRBV10-2
D: -
DNA: TGCGCCAGCAGTGAGGACAGTCTTTTAAACTATGGCTACACCTTC
CDR3: CASSEDSLLNYGYTF

size: few
J: TRBJ2-2
V: TRBV9
D: -
DNA: TGTGCCAGCAGCGCGCCCCGACTAGTTAAGAGCACCGGGGAGCTGTTTTTT
CDR3: CASSAPRLVKSTGELFF

size: many
J: TRBJ2-5
V: TRBV10-1
D: -
DNA: TGCGCCAGCAGTGAGTCCAGCCTTCAAGAGACCCAGTACTTC
CDR3: CASSESSLQETQYF

size: many
J: TRBJ1-2
V: TRBV10-3
D: -
DNA: TGTGCCATCAGTGAGCCAGGACAGTACTATGGCTACACCTTC
CDR3: CAISEPGQYYGYTF

size: few
J: TRBJ2-7
V: TRBV11-2
D: TRBD1
DNA: TGTGCCAGCAGCCAAGCCGGTCCCGGGACAGGGCGTTACGAGCAGTACTTC
CDR3: CASSQAGPGTGRYEQYF

size: -
J: TRBJ1-2
V: TRBV25-1
D: -
DNA: TGTGCCACCAACCAGTCCGATGGCTACACCTTC
CDR3: CATNQSDGYTF

size: -
J: TRBJ2-5
V: TRBV7-9
D: -
DNA: TGTGCCAGCAGGTTTGGGCGAAGGGTACCCTCCCAAGAGACCCAGTACTTC
CDR3: CASRFGRRVPSQETQYF

size: many
J: TRBJ1-2
V: TRBV6-5
D: -
DNA: TGTGCCAGCAGACGAGGCGGGTATGGCTACACCTTC
CDR3: CASRRGGYGYTF

size: many
J: TRBJ1-1
V: TRBV7-6
D: TRBD1
DNA: TGTGCCAGCAGTCCTGAGACAGGGAGCACTGAAGCTTTCTTT
CDR3: CASSPETGSTEAFF

size: many
J: TRBJ1-2
V: TRBV7-9
D: -
DNA: TGTGCCAGCAGCTTAGGGAGCGGCTATGGCTACACCTTC
CDR3: CASSLGSGYGYTF

size: many
J: TRBJ2-7
V: TRBV10-3
D: TRBD1
DNA: TGTGCCATCAGTGAGTCAGGCTGGGGCCGGGACAGGGGATCTGCCGAGCAGTACTTC
CDR3: CAISESGWGRDRGSAEQYF

size: -
J: TRBJ2-5
V: TRBV6-5
D: -
DNA: TGTGCCAGCAGTTACGTCTCTAGCCGAGAGACCCAGTACTTC
CDR3: CASSYVSSRETQYF

size: -
J: TRBJ2-5
V: TRBV29-1
D: -
DNA: TGTGCCTGGAGGGGCATCCAAGAGACCCAGTACTTC
CDR3: CAWRGIQETQYF

size: -
J: TRBJ1-1
V: TRBV24-1
D: -
DNA: TGTGCCACCCTTGGGGGGGCGGACACTGAAGCTTTCTTT
CDR3: CATLGGADTEAFF

size: many
J: TRBJ1-3
V: TRBV14
D: -
DNA: TGTGCCAGCAGCCAAACGAAGAAAGGAAACACCATATATTTT
CDR3: CASSQTKKGNTIYF